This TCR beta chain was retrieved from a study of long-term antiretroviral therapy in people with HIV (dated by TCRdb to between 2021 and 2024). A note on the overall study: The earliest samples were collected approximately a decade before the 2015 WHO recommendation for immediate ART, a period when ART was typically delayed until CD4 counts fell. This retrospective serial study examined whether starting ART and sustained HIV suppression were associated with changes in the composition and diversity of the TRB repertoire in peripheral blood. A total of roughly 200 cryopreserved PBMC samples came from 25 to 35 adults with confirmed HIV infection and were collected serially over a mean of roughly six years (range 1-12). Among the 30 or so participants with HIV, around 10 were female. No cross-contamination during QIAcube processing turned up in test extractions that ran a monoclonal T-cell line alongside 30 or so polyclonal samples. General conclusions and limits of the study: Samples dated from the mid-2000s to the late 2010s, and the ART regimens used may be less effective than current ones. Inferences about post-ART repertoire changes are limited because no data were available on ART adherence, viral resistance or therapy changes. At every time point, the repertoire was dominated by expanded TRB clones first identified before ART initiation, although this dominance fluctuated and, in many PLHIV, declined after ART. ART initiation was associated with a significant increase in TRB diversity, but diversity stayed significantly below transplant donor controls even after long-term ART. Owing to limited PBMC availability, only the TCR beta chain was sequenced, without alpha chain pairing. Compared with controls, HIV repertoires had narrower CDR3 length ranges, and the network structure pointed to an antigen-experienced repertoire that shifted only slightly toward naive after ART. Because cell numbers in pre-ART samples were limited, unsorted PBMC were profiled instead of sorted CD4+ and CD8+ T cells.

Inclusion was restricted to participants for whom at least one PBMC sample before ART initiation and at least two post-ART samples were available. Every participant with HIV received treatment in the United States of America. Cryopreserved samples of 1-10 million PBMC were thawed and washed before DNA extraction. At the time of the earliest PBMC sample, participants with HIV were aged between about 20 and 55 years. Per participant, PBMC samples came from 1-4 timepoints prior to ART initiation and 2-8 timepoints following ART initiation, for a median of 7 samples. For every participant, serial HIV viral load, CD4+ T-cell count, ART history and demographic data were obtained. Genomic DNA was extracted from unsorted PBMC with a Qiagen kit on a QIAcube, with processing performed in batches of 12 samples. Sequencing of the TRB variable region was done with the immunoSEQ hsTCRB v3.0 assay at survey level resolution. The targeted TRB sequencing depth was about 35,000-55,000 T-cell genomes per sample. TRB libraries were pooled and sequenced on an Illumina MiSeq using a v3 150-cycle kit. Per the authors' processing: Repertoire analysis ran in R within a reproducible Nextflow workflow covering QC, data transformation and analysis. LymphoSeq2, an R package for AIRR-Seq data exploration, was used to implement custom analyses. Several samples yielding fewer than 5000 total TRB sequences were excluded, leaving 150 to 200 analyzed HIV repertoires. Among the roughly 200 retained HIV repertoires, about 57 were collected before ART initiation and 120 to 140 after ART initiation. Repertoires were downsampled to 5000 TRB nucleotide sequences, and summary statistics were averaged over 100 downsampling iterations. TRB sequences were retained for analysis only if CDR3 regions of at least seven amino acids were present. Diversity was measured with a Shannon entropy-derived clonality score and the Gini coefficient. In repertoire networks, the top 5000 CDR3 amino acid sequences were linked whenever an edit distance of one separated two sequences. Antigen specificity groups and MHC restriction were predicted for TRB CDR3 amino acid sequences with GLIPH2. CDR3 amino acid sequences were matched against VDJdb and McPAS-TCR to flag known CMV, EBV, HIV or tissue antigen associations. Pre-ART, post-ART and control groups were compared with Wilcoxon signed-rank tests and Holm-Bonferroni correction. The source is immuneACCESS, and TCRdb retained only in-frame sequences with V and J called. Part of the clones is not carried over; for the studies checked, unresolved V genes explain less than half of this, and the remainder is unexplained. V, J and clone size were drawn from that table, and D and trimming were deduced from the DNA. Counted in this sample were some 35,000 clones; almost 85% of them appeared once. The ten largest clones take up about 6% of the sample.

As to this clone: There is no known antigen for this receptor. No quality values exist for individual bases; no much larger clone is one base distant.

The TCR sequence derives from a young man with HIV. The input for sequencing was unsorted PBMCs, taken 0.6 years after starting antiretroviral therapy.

CDR3 protein: CATSRAHEMRWGRQPQHF. The DNA sequence is given as TGTGCCACCAGCAGAGCGCATGAAATGCGGTGGGGTCGTCAGCCCCAGCATTTT. Here the chain combines TRBV15 and TRBJ1-5, with the D gene too uncertain to name. Taken from the germline V gene (reference sequence), the CDR1 and CDR2 loops are LNHNV and YYDKDF. The cysteine opens and the phenylalanine closes a CDR3 of 18 amino acids. The only DNA kept is the CDR3, 54 bases in frame from the first base. V gives up 1 base and J gives up 6 bases, and the segment between their germline ends measures 22 bases.